These 27 T cell receptor beta chains were all obtained from the same sample, sequenced in a study of cytomegalovirus exposure and HLA in healthy donors (dated by TCRdb to about 2017). Receptor libraries were prepared by the immunoSEQ multiplex PCR assay. For the multiplex PCR, a mixture combining 60 forward primers for TCR Vbeta segments and 13 reverse primers for TCR Jbeta segments was used. TCRdb provides this immuneACCESS table in a form limited to in-frame rearrangements. Some clones are lacking; in checked studies, under half of them reflect an unresolved V gene, and why the rest are absent is not known. For this sample the table gives approximately 160,000 clones, of which 77% were detected only once. Of the sample, roughly 1.7% falls within the top ten clones. The sequenced sample was PBMCs. The source is a woman aged 25 to 39 in good health and CMV-seronegative.

This clone was seen only a few times. This chain connects TRBV10-2 to TRBJ2-1, with TRBD1 matching over 9 bases. Germline-derived CDR1 and CDR2 are WSHSY and SAAADI. CDR3 length: 14 amino acids. V gave up 8 bases and J gave up 3 bases; unmatched junction bases: 5. The CDR3 loop reads CASRDRVLYNEQFF. CDR3 sequence (DNA): TGCGCCAGCCGGGACAGGGTACTCTACAATGAGCAGTTCTTC.

This chain connects TRBV27 to TRBJ2-7; D unclear. V was pared by 4 bases and J by 0 bases, with 16 bases between. There are 16 residues in the CDR3. The V gene's germline CDR1 is MNHEY and CDR2 SMNVEV (reference sequence). DNA for the CDR3: TGTGCCAGCAGTTATGGGTGGCCTAGGAGCTCCTACGAGCAGTACTTC. It yields the protein CASSYGWPRSSYEQYF.

CDR3 in amino acids: CASSFWGGNTEAFF. CDR3 DNA sequence: TGCGCCAGCAGCTTTTGGGGAGGGAACACTGAAGCTTTCTTT. This chain links TRBV5-1 with TRBJ1-1; D gene ambiguous. The V gene lost 2 bases and the J gene lost 1 base, with 9 bases spanning the gap. Germline CDR1 SGHRS, CDR2 YFSETQ. CDR3 length: 14 amino acids.

In regard to this clone: An end of the junction does not agree with germline; a read error may underlie this. The chain has TRBV11-2 and TRBJ2-2; 10 nucleotides line up with TRBD2. The germline V gene encodes CDR1 SGHAT and CDR2 FQNNGV. This CDR3 spans 17 amino acids. CDR3 DNA sequence: TGTGCCAGCAGCCCCGCCACGGGACTAGCGAAGACCGGGGAGCTGTTTTTT. Translation gives CASSPATGLAKTGELFF.

A few counts support this clone. CDR3 sequence: CAIGAGGLGMVDEQYF. The CDR3 DNA follows: TGTGCAATTGGCGCGGGAGGCCTGGGAATGGTCGACGAGCAGTACTTC. The chain is built from TRBV10-3 and TRBJ2-7; 8 nucleotides agree with TRBD2. Germline V gives CDR1 ENHRY, CDR2 SYGVKD. This CDR3 comprises 16 residues.

The sample holds one count of this clone. The chain has TRBV29-1 and TRBJ1-1; TRBD1 might be the D (6 bases). The CDR3 totals 12 residues. Germline V gene sequence: CDR1 SQVTM, CDR2 ANQGSEA. The V end was cut by 5 bases, the J end by 3 bases, with 10 bases between. The CDR3 nucleotides are TGCAGCGTTTGGGGGCCGGACACTGAAGCTTTCTTT. It translates to CSVWGPDTEAFF.

The chain recombines TRBV30 with TRBJ2-2; 7 bases match TRBD1. Trimming cost V 4 bases and J 0 bases; bases outside gene matches: 2. The CDR3 sequence is 14 residues long. Germline V CDR1 and CDR2: GTSNPN, SVGIG (reference sequence). Written as DNA, the CDR3 is TGTGCCTGGAACCAGGGGGCGAACACCGGGGAGCTGTTTTTT. It yields the protein CAWNQGANTGELFF.

J is TRBJ2-1 and V is TRBV12-5; the match to TRBD1 covers 11 bases. The CDR3 has 15 residues. V shed 6 bases and J 4 bases; nucleotides not matched to a gene: 5. Germline V lookup: CDR1 LGHNT, CDR2 FRNRAP. The CDR3: CASGTGTGGYNEQFF. The CDR3 DNA follows: TGTGCTAGTGGAACCGGGACAGGGGGGTACAATGAGCAGTTCTTC.

This chain uses TRBV9 with TRBJ1-1; perhaps TRBD1 as D (5 bases). CDR1 and CDR2 from the germline V gene are SGDLS and YYNGEE. V lost 5 bases to trimming and J lost 0 bases, with 20 bases between them. The CDR3 has 17 residues. CDR3 in amino acids: CASSTTLGEAMNTEAFF. In DNA form, the CDR3 reads TGTGCCAGCAGTACCACCCTAGGGGAGGCCATGAACACTGAAGCTTTCTTT.

V is TRBV2 and J is TRBJ2-5; 13 nucleotides match TRBD2. V was pared by 6 bases and J by 4 bases, with 5 bases of the junction left unmatched. In germline, CDR1 is SNHLY, CDR2 FYNNEI. The CDR3 has 15 residues. The CDR3: CASRRTSGGLETQYF. The CDR3 nucleotides are TGTGCCAGCAGAAGGACTAGCGGGGGCCTAGAGACCCAGTACTTC.

The genes are TRBV10-3 and TRBJ1-4; D ambiguous. V shed 4 bases and J shed 4 bases, with 16 bases lying between them. This CDR3 spans 16 amino acids. Per the germline V gene, CDR1 is ENHRY and CDR2 is SYGVKD. Written as DNA, the CDR3 is TGTGCCATCAGTGCTGGCAGTAATTCGTTTAATGAAAAACTGTTTTTT. This encodes CAISAGSNSFNEKLFF.

This chain joins TRBV19 and TRBJ1-2, with TRBD1 matching 7 bases. CDR1 is LNHDA and CDR2 is SQIVND in the germline V gene (reference sequence). The length of the CDR3 is 19 residues. V lost 7 bases, J lost 4 bases, and 24 bases stayed unmatched. The CDR3: CASKQGKVSTDKIIYGYTF. The CDR3 nucleotides read TGTGCCAGTAAACAGGGGAAAGTAAGCACGGACAAAATTATCTATGGCTACACCTTC.

The chain links TRBV18 to TRBJ1-1, with TRBD1 as a possible D gene (5 bases). Germline V gene sequence: CDR1 KGHSH, CDR2 LQKENI. Trimming removed 4 bases from V and 2 bases from J, with 8 bases in between. CDR3 size: 13 residues. CDR3 amino acids: CASSQDTNTEAFF. The CDR3 bases are TGTGCCAGCTCACAGGACACAAACACTGAAGCTTTCTTT.

The genes are TRBV30 and TRBJ1-1; tentatively, D is TRBD1 (6 bases). This CDR3 spans 12 amino acids. CDR1 and CDR2 (germline): GTSNPN, SVGIG (reference sequence). V lost 3 bases and J 3 bases, leaving 8 bases between the germline ends. CDR3: CAWRRQDTEAFF. For the CDR3, the DNA is TGTGCCTGGAGAAGACAGGACACTGAAGCTTTCTTT.

The chain has TRBV25-1 and TRBJ1-2; the match to TRBD1 covers 8 bases. Germline loops: CDR1 MGHDK, CDR2 SYGVNS. This CDR3 contains 14 residues. V lost 6 bases and J lost 1; bases outside the gene matches: 4. CDR3 sequence: CASRGQGNNYGYTF. Here the CDR3 DNA reads TGTGCCAGCAGAGGACAGGGTAATAACTATGGCTACACCTTC.

The chain is built from TRBV19 and TRBJ1-1; no definite D call. Trimming cost V 7 bases and J 0 bases, with 12 bases left between them. Germline lookup yields CDR1 LNHDA and CDR2 SQIVND (reference sequence). This CDR3 is 14 amino acids long. CDR3 bases: TGTGCCAGTAACGTCGGGAGGATGAACACTGAAGCTTTCTTT. Its protein is CASNVGRMNTEAFF.

The J gene is TRBJ1-5, the V gene TRBV4-2, with no clear D. Germline values: CDR1 LGHNA, CDR2 YNFKEQ. The CDR3 loop spans 14 amino acids. The ends were cut back, 1 base at V and 1 base at J, with 5 bases in the middle. CDR3 sequence reads: CASSQVQSNQPQHF. The CDR3 region has the DNA TGTGCCAGCAGCCAAGTTCAGAGCAATCAGCCCCAGCATTTT.

Only one count was recorded for this clone. This sample includes further DNA sequences coding for the same CDR3. The chain is built from TRBV7-8 and TRBJ1-1, with 11 bases fitting TRBD1. V gave up 2 bases and J gave up 1 base; unmatched junction bases: 3. Germline V gene lookup returns CDR1 SGHVS and CDR2 FQNEAQ. The CDR3 is 16 amino acids. CDR3 DNA sequence: TGTGCCAGCAGCTTACGGGACAGGGGGTCGAACACTGAAGCTTTCTTT. Translation: CASSLRDRGSNTEAFF.

The chain is built from TRBV7-3 and TRBJ2-5; TRBD2 matches 9 bases. Germline-derived CDR1 and CDR2 are SGHTA and FQGTGA. V lost 5 bases, J lost 5 bases, and 3 bases stayed unmatched. The CDR3 has 13 residues. CDR3 DNA: TGTGCCAGCAGCCAAAGCGGGGGGGAGACCCAGTACTTC. Translation: CASSQSGGETQYF.

This clone occurred a few times. The V gene is TRBV5-5, the J gene TRBJ1-4, with TRBD1 as a possible D gene (6 bases). Germline values: CDR1 SGHKS, CDR2 YYEKEE (reference sequence). This CDR3 comprises 15 residues. The V and J ends lost 4 bases and 4 bases respectively, with 14 bases between them. CDR3 bases: TGTGCCAGCAGCGTTCGGACAGTACTTAATGAAAAACTGTTTTTT. Encoded protein: CASSVRTVLNEKLFF.

A note on this clone: One junction end does not reproduce the germline sequence, and a read error may be involved. This rearrangement joins TRBV13 to TRBJ2-7; 7 bases agree with TRBD1. Looked up from germline, CDR1 is PRHDT and CDR2 is FYEKMQ (reference sequence). This CDR3 has 12 amino acids. Here the CDR3 reads CAGSSTDRAQYF. For the CDR3, the DNA is TGTGCCGGCAGCTCCACCGACAGGGCACAGTACTTC.

This clone was seen many times. V and J are TRBV19 and TRBJ1-1; 8 nucleotides line up with TRBD1. Germline V gene data show CDR1 as LNHDA and CDR2 as SQIVND (reference sequence). The CDR3 runs to 14 residues. V gave up 5 bases and J gave up 4 bases; unmatched junction bases: 6. CDR3 bases: TGTGCCAGTAGTCGGCAGGGGGCGGGCACTGAAGCTTTCTTT. It translates to CASSRQGAGTEAFF.

The V call is TRBV13, the J call TRBJ1-1, with D perhaps matching TRBD1 (5 bases). V shed 7 bases and J shed 3 bases, with 15 bases lying between them. The CDR3 is made up of 14 amino acids. The germline gives CDR1 PRHDT, CDR2 FYEKMQ (reference sequence). CDR3 amino acids: CASTPTRGDTEAFF. The CDR3 bases are TGTGCCAGCACCCCGACCCGGGGGGACACTGAAGCTTTCTTT.

The chain has TRBV18 and TRBJ1-2; 11 bases are a match to TRBD1. The CDR3 runs 14 residues. CDR1 is KGHSH, CDR2 LQKENI, per germline. After removal of 6 bases from V and 6 bases from J, the junction contained 6 bases not matched to a gene. The CDR3 nucleotides read TGTGCCAGCTCCCAGAGGACAGGGGGCGATGGCTACACCTTC. It is translated as CASSQRTGGDGYTF.

This sequence joins TRBV19 and TRBJ2-1, with TRBD2 identical over 10 bases. The V gene's germline CDR1 is LNHDA and CDR2 SQIVND (reference sequence). The CDR3 spans 16 residues. V was pared by 0 bases and J by 9 bases, with 8 bases of the junction left unmatched. CDR3 protein: CASSIDLAGALGEQFF. The CDR3 DNA reads as TGTGCCAGTAGTATAGACCTAGCGGGAGCTCTCGGTGAGCAGTTCTTC.

The chain links TRBV4-3 to TRBJ1-5; D perhaps matches TRBD1 (5 bases). V dropped 0 bases and J dropped 4 bases, with 13 bases sitting between them. This CDR3 is built from 16 residues. The germline V gene encodes CDR1 LGHNA and CDR2 YSLEER. CDR3 sequence (DNA): TGCGCCAGCAGCCAAGATCTCGGCAGGGATAATCAGCCCCAGCATTTT. This translates into CASSQDLGRDNQPQHF.

This rearrangement joins TRBV2 to TRBJ2-3; D is possibly TRBD1 (5 bases). V was shortened by 3 bases and J by 1 base, with 8 bases between the two germline ends. The CDR3 is 14 amino acids. Germline CDR1 SNHLY, CDR2 FYNNEI. DNA of the CDR3: TGTGCCAGCAGTGAGCAAGGGGGCACAGATACGCAGTATTTT. It translates to CASSEQGGTDTQYF.